The 7 T cell receptor beta chains reported below all come from one sample, sequenced in a study of blood T cells in healthy people across ages (dated by TCRdb to between 2014 and 2016). The library was made by 5' RACE. Sequencing took place on an Illumina HiSeq 2500. The second PCR ran for roughly 7 to 12 cycles and used a J-beta primer mix along with a sample-barcoded 5' primer. TCRdb redid the processing of the public reads, applying fastp at Q25 and MiXCR, and retained in-frame beta chains. Each entry is one CDR3 protein sequence, shown with its most common DNA and genes. The sample table records more than 1,400,000 distinct CDR3 sequences; approximately 42% of these occur just once. 6.5% to 10% of the sample comes from the top ten. Sequences were obtained from blood. The receptor set was obtained from a woman aged 18-29 years in good health.

The V and J genes are TRBV11-2 and TRBJ2-1; 15 positions agree with TRBD2. Germline values: CDR1 SGHAT, CDR2 FQNNGV. The V gene end was trimmed by 4 bases and the J gene end by 0 bases; junction bases not matched to a gene: 10. The CDR3 extends over 20 amino acids. CDR3 region: CASSSPTGTSGGSSYNEQFF. Here the CDR3 DNA reads TGTGCCAGCAGCTCCCCAACCGGGACTAGCGGGGGGAGCTCCTACAATGAGCAGTTCTTC.

The J gene is TRBJ2-3, the V gene TRBV3-1; weak D call: TRBD1 (6 bases). Looked up from germline, CDR1 is LGHDT and CDR2 is YNNKEL (reference sequence). The V and J ends lost 1 base and 12 bases respectively, with 14 bases between them. The CDR3 sequence is 13 residues long. The CDR3 DNA follows: TGTGCCAGCAGCCAAGTACGAGGGGGAGCTCAGTATTTT. Translated: CASSQVRGGAQYF.

J is TRBJ2-3 and V is TRBV12-3 or TRBV12-4; 7 nucleotides match TRBD2. Trimming cost V 2 bases and J 1 base; bases outside gene matches: 15. The CDR3 has 19 amino acids. This CDR3 is CASSLMFVPAGRGTDTQYF. The CDR3 coding sequence is TGTGCCAGCAGTTTAATGTTCGTCCCAGCGGGGAGGGGCACAGATACGCAGTATTTT.

The rearrangement uses TRBV9 and TRBJ2-1, with 8 bases aligning to TRBD1. V lost 6 bases and J lost 6; bases outside the gene matches: 5. The germline V gene has CDR1 SGDLS and CDR2 YYNGEE. This CDR3 is built from 13 residues. CDR3 amino acids: CASNLDRGNEQFF. CDR3 in DNA: TGTGCCAGCAACCTTGACAGGGGCAATGAGCAGTTCTTC.

The V and J genes are TRBV20-1 and TRBJ1-2; D is perhaps TRBD1 (6 bases). The V end was cut by 7 bases, the J end by 2 bases, with 11 bases between. CDR3 length: 12 amino acids. Germline CDR1 and CDR2: DFQATT and SNEGSKA (reference sequence). In DNA, the CDR3 is TGCAGTGGACAGGCGCTAAACTATGGCTACACCTTC. Residues: CSGQALNYGYTF.

In regard to this clonotype: Being one base from a much bigger clone, this may be a read error. V usage is TRBV12-3 or TRBV12-4 and J usage is TRBJ2-5, with 7 bases identical to TRBD2. CDR3 length: 16 residues. The V gene end was trimmed by 5 bases and the J gene end by 11 bases; junction bases not matched to a gene: 20. The CDR3 spells CASSPPVERGNNEQYF. CDR3 nucleotides: TGTGCCAGCAGTCCCCCGGTCGAGCGGGGCAACAATGAGCAGTACTTC.

The CDR3 DNA sequence: TGTGCCAGCAGTAACGACAGGCTCCATAGCAATCAGCCCCAGCATTTT. Residues: CASSNDRLHSNQPQHF. V and J are TRBV27 and TRBJ1-5; TRBD1 might be the D (6 bases). The CDR3 loop spans 16 amino acids. CDR1 and CDR2 (germline): MNHEY, SMNVEV (reference sequence). Trimming cost V 5 bases and J 0 bases, with 14 bases left between them.